This T cell receptor beta chain was sequenced in a study of T-cell reconstitution after alpha-beta-depleted transplantation in children. Molecular barcoding with unique molecular identifiers was used for the TCRbeta library. Using its own MiXCR run on the PCR reads, TCRdb lists one record per CDR3 protein. Counted here are roughly 790,000 distinct CDR3 sequences, 15% to 20% occurring once; the ten biggest clones make up around 4.5%. Study results and caveats: T-cell numbers and diversity one year post-transplant derived largely from freshly generated T cells. After transplant, at about two months, alpha-beta T cells were reportedly derived from several hundred expanded graft clones. Some patients' high day-60 TCRbeta diversity was traced to surviving recipient T cells and thymic progenitors.

Germline CDR1 reads SGHRS; CDR2 reads YFSETQ. V dropped 1 base and J dropped 4; count of bases not matched to a gene: 15. This CDR3 region has 19 residues. This clonotype was observed a handful of times. Its antigen is not known. Sequencing was performed on PBMCs, mostly from graft donor cells, taken 360 days after TCRalphabeta/CD19-depleted stem cell transplant. The clonotype originates from a male patient between 10 and 17 years old who had a stem cell transplant for acute lymphoblastic leukemia, so the T cells may come from the graft donor. The chain has TRBV5-1 and TRBJ2-3; 10 positions agree with TRBD2. CDR3: CASSLSLAASGSIADTQYF. The DNA of the CDR3 is TGCGCCAGCAGCTTGAGCCTTGCGGCTAGCGGGAGTATCGCAGATACGCAGTATTTT. Full variable domain (outside the CDR3, taken from reference TRBV5-1 and TRBJ2-3): KAGVTQTPRYLIKTRGQQVTLSCSPISGHRSVSWYQQTPGQGLQFLFEYFSETQRNKGNFPGRFSGRQFSNSRSEMNVSTLELGDSALYLCASSLSLAASGSIADTQYFGPGTRLTVL.